One and the same sample provided the 5 T cell receptor beta chains below, sequenced in a study of post-analysis software for immune sequencing data. Study observations and caveats: Controls showed lower frequencies than patients for 5 or 6 TRBV segments, and TRBV5-6, TRBV5-1 and TRBV20-1 were among these.

Their antigen targets remain unknown. Researchers reported that TCR beta cDNA libraries carried unique molecular identifiers. TCRdb processed the PCR reads anew with MiXCR; each CDR3 protein has one entry. Of roughly 200,000 distinct CDR3 sequences detected, roughly 30% appear once; the ten largest clones hold roughly 3.5%. The material sequenced was blood. The receptors originated from a girl under 18 with multiple sclerosis.

This clonotype has a handful of counts. The chain uses TRBV20-1 and TRBJ2-7, with TRBD2 matching over 9 bases. V trimming: 4 bases; J trimming: 4 bases; junction bases outside the gene matches: 11. CDR1 and CDR2 from the germline V gene are DFQATT and SNEGSKA (reference sequence). This CDR3 spans 15 amino acids. CDR3 amino acids: CSATLAGSRGYEQYF. In nucleotides, the CDR3 is TGCAGTGCTACCCTAGCGGGAAGCCGTGGGTACGAGCAGTACTTC.

Remarks on this clonotype: An end of the junction differs from the germline gene, which may be a read error. The gene calls are TRBV9 and TRBJ1-2; D might be TRBD1 (5 bases). Germline CDR1 is SGDLS and CDR2 is YYNGEE. The CDR3 is 16 residues long. CDR3 sequence reads: CASSVGPAGLNYDYTF. The CDR3 coding sequence is TGTGCCAGCAGCGTAGGCCCGGCGGGGCTTAACTATGACTACACCTTC.

CDR3 DNA sequence: TGTGCCAGCAGTTCTAGGCTTTCCTCCTACGAGCAGTACTTC. Protein product: CASSSRLSSYEQYF. This sequence joins TRBV6-6 and TRBJ2-7; the D is unclear. This CDR3 comprises 14 residues. Germline CDR1 MNHNY, CDR2 SVGAGI (reference sequence). Trimming removed 4 bases at V and 0 bases at J, with 10 bases between.

This clonotype has a handful of counts. This chain connects TRBV30 to TRBJ2-6; 9 nucleotides align to TRBD1. V was clipped by 7 bases and J by 2 bases; unmatched bases: 9. Looked up from germline, CDR1 is GTSNPN and CDR2 is SVGIG (reference sequence). CDR3 size: 16 residues. This chain's CDR3 is CASNGQGIPGANVLTF. In DNA form, the CDR3 reads TGTGCCTCCAACGGACAGGGGATACCTGGGGCCAACGTCCTGACTTTC.

This chain uses TRBV12-3 or TRBV12-4 with TRBJ1-6, with D possibly being TRBD1 (6 bases). V was trimmed by 6 bases and J by 7 bases, leaving 16 bases between them. The CDR3 sequence is 15 residues long. The CDR3 region has the DNA TGTGCCAGCAGAACTCCCGGGACACAGAATTCACCCCTCCACTTT. It yields the protein CASRTPGTQNSPLHF.